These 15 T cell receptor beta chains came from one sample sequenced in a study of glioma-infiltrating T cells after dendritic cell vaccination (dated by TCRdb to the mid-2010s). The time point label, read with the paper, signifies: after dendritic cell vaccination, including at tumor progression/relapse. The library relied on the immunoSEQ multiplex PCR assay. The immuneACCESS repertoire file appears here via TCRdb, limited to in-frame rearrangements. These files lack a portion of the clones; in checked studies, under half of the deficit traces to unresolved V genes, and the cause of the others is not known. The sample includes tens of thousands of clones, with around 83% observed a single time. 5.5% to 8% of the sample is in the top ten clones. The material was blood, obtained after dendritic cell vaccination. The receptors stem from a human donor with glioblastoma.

CDR3 sequence (DNA): TGTGCCAGCAGCCTCCGGGGTGTCTATAATTCACCCCTCCACTTT. Amino acid sequence: CASSLRGVYNSPLHF. V usage is TRBV5-6 and J usage is TRBJ1-6; the D is unclear. V was shortened by 4 bases and J by 3 bases, with 11 bases between the two germline ends. The germline gives CDR1 SGHDT, CDR2 YYEEEE. The CDR3 covers 15 residues.

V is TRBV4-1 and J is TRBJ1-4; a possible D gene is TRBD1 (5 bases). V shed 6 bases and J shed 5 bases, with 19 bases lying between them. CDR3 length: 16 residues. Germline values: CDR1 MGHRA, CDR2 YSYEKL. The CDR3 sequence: CASRRGESGSNEKLFF. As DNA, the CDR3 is TGCGCCAGCAGACGGGGGGAGTCCGGGTCAAATGAAAAACTGTTTTTT.

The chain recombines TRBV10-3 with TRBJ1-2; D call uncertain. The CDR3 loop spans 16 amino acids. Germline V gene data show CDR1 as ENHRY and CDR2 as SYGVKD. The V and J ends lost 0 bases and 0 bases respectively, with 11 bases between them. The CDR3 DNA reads TGTGCCATCAGTGAGTCTGGCAGGATACCTAACTATGGCTACACCTTC. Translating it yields CAISESGRIPNYGYTF.

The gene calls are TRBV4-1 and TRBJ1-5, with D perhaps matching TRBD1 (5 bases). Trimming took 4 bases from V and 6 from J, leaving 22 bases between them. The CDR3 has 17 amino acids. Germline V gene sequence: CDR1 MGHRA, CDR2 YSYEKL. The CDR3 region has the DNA TGCGCCAGCAGCCGAGGCGAGGGACTTCCCGAGAGTCAGCCCCAGCATTTT. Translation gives CASSRGEGLPESQPQHF.

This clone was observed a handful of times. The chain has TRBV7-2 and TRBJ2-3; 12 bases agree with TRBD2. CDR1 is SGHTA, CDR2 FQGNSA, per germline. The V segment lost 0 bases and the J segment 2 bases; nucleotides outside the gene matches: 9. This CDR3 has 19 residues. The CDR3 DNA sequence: TGTGCCAGCAGCTTAGCGGCTAGCGGGGGGGCCTTGTACACAGATACGCAGTATTTT. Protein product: CASSLAASGGALYTDTQYF.

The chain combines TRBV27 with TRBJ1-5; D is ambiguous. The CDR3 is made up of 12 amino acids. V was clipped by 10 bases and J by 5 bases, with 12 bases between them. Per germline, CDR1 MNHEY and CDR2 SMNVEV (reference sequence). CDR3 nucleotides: TGTGCCACCAGAGCGGGAGATCAGCCCCAGCATTTT. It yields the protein CATRAGDQPQHF.

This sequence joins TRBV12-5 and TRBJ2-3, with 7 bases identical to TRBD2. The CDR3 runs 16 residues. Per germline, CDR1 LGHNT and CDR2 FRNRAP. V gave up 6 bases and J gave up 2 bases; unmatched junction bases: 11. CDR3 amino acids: CASGQTSPPNTDTQYF. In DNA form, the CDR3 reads TGTGCTAGTGGCCAGACTAGCCCCCCTAACACAGATACGCAGTATTTT.

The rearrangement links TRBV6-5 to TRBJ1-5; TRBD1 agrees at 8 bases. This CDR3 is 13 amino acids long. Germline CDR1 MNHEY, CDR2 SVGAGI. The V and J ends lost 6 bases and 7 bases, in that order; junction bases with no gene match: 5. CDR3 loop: CASSRTGRQPQHF. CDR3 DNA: TGTGCCAGCAGCAGGACAGGGAGGCAGCCCCAGCATTTT.

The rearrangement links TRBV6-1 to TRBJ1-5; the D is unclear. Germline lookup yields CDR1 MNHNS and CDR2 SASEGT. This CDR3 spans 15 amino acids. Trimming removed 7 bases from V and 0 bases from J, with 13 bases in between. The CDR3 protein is CASIIEFYSNQPQHF. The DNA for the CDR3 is TGTGCCAGCATTATTGAGTTCTATAGCAATCAGCCCCAGCATTTT.

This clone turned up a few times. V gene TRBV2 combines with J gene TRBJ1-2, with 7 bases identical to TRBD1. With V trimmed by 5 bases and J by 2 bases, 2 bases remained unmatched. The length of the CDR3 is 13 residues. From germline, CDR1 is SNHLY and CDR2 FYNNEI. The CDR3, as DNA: TGTGCCAGCAGTACAGGGGCCAACTATGGCTACACCTTC. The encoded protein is CASSTGANYGYTF.

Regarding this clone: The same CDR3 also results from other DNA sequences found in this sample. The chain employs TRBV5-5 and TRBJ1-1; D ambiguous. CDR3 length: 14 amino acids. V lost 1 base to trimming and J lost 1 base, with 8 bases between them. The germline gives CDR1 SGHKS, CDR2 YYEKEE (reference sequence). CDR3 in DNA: TGTGCCAGCAGCTTGAGACTTACGAACACTGAAGCTTTCTTT. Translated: CASSLRLTNTEAFF.

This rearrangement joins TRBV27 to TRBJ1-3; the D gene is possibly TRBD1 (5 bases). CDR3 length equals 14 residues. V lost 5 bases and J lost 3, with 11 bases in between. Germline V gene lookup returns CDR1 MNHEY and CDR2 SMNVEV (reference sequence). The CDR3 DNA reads TGTGCCAGCAGTCCTCTCGGGGGTGGAAACACCATATATTTT. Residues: CASSPLGGGNTIYF.

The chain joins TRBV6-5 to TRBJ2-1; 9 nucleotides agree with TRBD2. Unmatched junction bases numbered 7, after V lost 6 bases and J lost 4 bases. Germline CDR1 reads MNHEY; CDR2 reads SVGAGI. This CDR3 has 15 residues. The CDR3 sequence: CASSPPSGDYNEQFF. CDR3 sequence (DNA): TGTGCCAGCAGCCCTCCTAGCGGGGATTACAATGAGCAGTTCTTC.

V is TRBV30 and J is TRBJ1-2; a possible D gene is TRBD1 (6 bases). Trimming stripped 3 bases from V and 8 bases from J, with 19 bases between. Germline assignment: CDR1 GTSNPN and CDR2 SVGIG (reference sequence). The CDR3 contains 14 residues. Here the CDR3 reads CAWRGSGGGIGYTF. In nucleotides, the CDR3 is TGTGCCTGGAGGGGGTCGGGGGGCGGGATAGGCTACACCTTC.

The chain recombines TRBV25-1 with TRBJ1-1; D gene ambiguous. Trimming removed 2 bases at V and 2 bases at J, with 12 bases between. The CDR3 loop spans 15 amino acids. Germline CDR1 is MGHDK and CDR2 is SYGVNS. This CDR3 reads CASSEAGFSNTEAFF. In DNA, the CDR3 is TGTGCCAGCAGTGAAGCGGGGTTCTCCAACACTGAAGCTTTCTTT.